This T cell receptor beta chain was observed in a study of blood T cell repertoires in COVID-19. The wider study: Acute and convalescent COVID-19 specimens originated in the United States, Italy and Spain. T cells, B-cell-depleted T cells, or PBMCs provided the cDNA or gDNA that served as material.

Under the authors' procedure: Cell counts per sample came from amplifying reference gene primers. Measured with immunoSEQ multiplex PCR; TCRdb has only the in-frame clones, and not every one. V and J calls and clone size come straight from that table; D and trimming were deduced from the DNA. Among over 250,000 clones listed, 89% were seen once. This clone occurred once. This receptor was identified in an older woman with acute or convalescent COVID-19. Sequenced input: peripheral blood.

The CDR3 DNA follows: TGTGCTACCACACCAGCCGGCAGGGGGAACTACAATGAGCAGTTCTTC. This translates into CATTPAGRGNYNEQFF. The chain combines TRBV27 with TRBJ2-1; 7 nucleotides match TRBD1. From germline, CDR1 is MNHEY and CDR2 SMNVEV (reference sequence). CDR3 length: 16 amino acids.